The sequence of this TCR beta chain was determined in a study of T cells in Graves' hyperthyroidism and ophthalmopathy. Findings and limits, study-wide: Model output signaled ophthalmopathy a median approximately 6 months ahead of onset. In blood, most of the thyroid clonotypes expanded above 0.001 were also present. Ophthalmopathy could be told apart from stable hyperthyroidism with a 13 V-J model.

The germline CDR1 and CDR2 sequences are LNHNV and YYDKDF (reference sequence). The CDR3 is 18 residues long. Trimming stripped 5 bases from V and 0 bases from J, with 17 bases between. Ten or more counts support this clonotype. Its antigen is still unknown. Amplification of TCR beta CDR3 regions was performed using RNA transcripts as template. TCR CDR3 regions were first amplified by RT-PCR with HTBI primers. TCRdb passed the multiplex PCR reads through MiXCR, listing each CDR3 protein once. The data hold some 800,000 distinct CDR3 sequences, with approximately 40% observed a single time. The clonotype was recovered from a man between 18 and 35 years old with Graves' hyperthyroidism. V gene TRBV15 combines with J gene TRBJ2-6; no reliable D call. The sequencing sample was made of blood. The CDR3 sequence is CATSLRARGNSGANVLTF. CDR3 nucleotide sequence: TGTGCCACCAGCCTTAGGGCCCGAGGAAACTCTGGGGCCAACGTCCTGACTTTC.